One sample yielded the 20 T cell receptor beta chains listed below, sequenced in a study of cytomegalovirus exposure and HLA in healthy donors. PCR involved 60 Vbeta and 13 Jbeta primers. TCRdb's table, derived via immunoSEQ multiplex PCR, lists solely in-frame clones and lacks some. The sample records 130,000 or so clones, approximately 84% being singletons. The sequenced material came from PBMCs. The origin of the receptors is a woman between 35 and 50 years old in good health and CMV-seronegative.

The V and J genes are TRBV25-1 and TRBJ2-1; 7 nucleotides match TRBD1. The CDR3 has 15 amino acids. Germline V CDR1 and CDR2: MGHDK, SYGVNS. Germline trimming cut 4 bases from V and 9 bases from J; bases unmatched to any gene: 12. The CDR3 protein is CASSAFDRVLGEQFF. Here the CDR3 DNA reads TGTGCCAGCAGTGCTTTCGACAGGGTTTTAGGTGAGCAGTTCTTC.

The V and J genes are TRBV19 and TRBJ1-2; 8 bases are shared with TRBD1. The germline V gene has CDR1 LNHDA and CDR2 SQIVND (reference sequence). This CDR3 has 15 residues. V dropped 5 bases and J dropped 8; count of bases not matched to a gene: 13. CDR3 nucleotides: TGTGCCAGTAGTTCGCGGACAGGGCCCCTAAGGGGCTACACCTTC. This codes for CASSSRTGPLRGYTF.

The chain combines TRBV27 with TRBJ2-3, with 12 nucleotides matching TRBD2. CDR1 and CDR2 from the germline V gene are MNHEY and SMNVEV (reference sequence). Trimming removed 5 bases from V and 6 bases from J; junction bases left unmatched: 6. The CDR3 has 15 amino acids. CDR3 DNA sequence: TGTGCCAGCAGTGTACTAGCGGGAGGCCGCGATACGCAGTATTTT. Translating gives CASSVLAGGRDTQYF.

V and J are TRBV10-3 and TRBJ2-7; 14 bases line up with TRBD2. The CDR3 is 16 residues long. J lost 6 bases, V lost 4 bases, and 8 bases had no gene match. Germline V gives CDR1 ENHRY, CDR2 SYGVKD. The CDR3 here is CAISGSGLAGALEQYF. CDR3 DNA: TGTGCCATCAGTGGTTCGGGACTAGCGGGAGCCCTCGAGCAGTACTTC.

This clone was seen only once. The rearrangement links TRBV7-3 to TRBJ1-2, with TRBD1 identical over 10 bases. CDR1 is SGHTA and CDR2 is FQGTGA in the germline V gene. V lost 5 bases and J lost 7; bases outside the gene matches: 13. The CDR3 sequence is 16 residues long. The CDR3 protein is CASSKTPGTGEGGYTF. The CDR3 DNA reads TGTGCCAGCAGCAAAACTCCCGGGACAGGGGAAGGTGGCTACACCTTC.

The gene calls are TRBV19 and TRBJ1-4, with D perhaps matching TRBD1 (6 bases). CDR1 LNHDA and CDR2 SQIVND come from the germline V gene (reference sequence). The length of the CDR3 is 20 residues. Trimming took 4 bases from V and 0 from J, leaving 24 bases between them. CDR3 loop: CASSKVGQGMPVATNEKLFF. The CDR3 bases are TGTGCCAGTAGTAAAGTGGGCCAGGGGATGCCCGTTGCAACTAATGAAAAACTGTTTTTT.

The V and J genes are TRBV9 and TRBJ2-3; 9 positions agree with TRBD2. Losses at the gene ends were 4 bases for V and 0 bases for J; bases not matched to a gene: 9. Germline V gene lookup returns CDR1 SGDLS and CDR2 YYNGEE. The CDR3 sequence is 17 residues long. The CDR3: CASSPPASGISTDTQYF. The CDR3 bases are TGTGCCAGCAGCCCGCCGGCTAGCGGGATTAGCACAGATACGCAGTATTTT.

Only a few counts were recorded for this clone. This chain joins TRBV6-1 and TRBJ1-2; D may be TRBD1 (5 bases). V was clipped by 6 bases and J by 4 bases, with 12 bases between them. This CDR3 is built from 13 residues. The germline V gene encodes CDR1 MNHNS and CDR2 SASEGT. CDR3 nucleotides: TGTGCCAGCAGCCTACAGGATTTCTATGGCTACACCTTC. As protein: CASSLQDFYGYTF.

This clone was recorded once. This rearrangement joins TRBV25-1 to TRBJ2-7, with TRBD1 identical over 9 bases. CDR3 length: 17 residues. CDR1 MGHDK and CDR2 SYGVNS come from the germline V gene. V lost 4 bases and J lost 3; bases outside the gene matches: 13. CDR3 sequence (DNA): TGTGCCAGCAGTGGATATAGACAACCGGGACAGGGCTACGAGCAGTACTTC. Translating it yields CASSGYRQPGQGYEQYF.

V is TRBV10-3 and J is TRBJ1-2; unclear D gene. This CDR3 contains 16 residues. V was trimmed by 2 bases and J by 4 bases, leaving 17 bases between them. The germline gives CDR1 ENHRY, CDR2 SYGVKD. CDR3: CAISEPSRGGLYGYTF. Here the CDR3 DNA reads TGTGCCATCAGTGAGCCGAGTAGAGGAGGACTCTATGGCTACACCTTC.

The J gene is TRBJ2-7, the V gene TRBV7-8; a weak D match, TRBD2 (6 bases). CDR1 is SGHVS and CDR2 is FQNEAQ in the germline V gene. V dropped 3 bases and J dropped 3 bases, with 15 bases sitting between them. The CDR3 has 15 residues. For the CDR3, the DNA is TGTGCCAGCAGCTTGCAGGGAGGCCTGATCTACGAGCAGTACTTC. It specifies CASSLQGGLIYEQYF. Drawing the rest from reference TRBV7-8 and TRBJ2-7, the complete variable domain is GAGVSQSPRYKVAKRGQDVALRCDPISGHVSLFWYQQALGQGPEFLTYFQNEAQLDKSGLPSDRFFAERPEGSVSTLKIQRTQQEDSAVYLCASSLQGGLIYEQYFGPGTRLTVT.

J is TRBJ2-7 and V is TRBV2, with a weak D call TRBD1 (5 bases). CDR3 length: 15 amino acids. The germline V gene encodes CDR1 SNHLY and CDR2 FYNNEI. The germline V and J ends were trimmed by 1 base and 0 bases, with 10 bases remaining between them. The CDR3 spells CASSEVLGASYEQYF. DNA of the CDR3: TGTGCCAGCAGTGAAGTTCTAGGGGCCTCCTACGAGCAGTACTTC.

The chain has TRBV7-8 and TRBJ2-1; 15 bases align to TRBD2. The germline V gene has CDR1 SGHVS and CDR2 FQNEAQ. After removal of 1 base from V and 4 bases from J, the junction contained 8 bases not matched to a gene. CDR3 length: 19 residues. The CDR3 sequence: CASSLGPGLAGGSYNEQFF. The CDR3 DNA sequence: TGTGCCAGCAGCTTAGGACCGGGACTAGCGGGAGGATCTTACAATGAGCAGTTCTTC. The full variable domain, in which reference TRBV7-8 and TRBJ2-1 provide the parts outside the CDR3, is GAGVSQSPRYKVAKRGQDVALRCDPISGHVSLFWYQQALGQGPEFLTYFQNEAQLDKSGLPSDRFFAERPEGSVSTLKIQRTQQEDSAVYLCASSLGPGLAGGSYNEQFFGPGTRLTVL.

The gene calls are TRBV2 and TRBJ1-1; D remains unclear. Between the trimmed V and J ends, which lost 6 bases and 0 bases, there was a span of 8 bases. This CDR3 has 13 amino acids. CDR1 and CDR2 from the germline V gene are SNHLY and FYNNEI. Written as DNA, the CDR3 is TGTGCCAGCAGGAGACTCATGAACACTGAAGCTTTCTTT. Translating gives CASRRLMNTEAFF.

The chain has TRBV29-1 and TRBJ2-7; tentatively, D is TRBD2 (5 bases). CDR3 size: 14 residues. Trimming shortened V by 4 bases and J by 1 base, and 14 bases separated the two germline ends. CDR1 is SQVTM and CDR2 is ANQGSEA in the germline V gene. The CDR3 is CSVVLNRLSYEQYF. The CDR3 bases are TGCAGCGTTGTGCTAAATCGACTATCCTACGAGCAGTACTTC.

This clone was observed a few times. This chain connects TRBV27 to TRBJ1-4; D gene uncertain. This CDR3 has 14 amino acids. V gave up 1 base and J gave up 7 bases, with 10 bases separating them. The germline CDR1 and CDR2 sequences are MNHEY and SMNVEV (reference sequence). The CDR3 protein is CASSLLGGREKLFF. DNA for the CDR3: TGTGCCAGCAGTTTATTAGGAGGCCGTGAAAAACTGTTTTTT.

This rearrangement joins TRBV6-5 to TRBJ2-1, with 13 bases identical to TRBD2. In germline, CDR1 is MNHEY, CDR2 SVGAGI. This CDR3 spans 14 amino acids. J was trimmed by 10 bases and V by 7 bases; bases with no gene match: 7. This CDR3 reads CASIRTSGRGEQFF. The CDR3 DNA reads TGTGCCAGCATCAGGACTAGCGGGAGAGGCGAGCAGTTCTTC.

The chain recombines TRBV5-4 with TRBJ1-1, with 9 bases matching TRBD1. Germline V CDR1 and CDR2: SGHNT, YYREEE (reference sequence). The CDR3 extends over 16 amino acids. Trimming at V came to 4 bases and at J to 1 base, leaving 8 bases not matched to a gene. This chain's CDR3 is CASSRHSTGGNTEAFF. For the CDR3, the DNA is TGTGCCAGCAGCCGACACTCGACAGGGGGGAACACTGAAGCTTTCTTT. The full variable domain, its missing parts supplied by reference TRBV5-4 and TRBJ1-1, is ETGVTQSPTHLIKTRGQQVTLRCSSQSGHNTVSWYQQALGQGPQFIFQYYREEENGRGNFPPRFSGLQFPNYSSELNVNALELDDSALYLCASSRHSTGGNTEAFFGQGTRLTVV.

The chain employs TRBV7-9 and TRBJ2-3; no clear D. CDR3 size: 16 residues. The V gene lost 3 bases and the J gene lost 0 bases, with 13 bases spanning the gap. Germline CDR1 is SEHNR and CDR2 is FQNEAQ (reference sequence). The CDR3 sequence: CASSFSFLFSTDTQYF. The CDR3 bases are TGTGCCAGCAGCTTTTCGTTTTTGTTTAGCACAGATACGCAGTATTTT.

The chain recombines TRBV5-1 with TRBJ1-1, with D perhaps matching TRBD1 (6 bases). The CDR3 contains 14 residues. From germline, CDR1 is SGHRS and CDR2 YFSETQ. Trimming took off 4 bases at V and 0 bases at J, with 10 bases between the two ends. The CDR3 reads CASSQDSMNTEAFF. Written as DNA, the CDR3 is TGCGCCAGCAGCCAGGACAGTATGAACACTGAAGCTTTCTTT.